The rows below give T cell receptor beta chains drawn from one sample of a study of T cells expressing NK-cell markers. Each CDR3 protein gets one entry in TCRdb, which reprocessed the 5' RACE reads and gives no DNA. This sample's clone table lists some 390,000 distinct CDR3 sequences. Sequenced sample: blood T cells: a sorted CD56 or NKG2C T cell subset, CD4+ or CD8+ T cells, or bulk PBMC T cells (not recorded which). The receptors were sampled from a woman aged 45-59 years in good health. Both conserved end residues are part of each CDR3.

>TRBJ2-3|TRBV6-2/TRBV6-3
CASSYGSSWSTDTQYF
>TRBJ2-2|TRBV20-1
CSAMGDRFNTGELFF
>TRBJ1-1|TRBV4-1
CASSAQTANTEAFF
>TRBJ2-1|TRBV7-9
CASSLAVGSNNEQFF
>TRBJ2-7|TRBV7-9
CASSQDPAYEQYF
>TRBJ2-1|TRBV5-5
CASSLRTSPYNEQFF
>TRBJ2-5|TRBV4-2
CASSQDLSGSALETQYF
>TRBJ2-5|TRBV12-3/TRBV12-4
CASSPTGIETQYF
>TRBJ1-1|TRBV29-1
CSVGAAARNTEAFF
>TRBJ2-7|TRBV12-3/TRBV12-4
CASSRIPNYEQYF
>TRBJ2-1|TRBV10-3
CAINLAGGPRDEQFF
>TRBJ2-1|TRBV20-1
CSARDPGLSVGPSSYNEQFF
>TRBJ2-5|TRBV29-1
CSVSQGGRAQETQYF
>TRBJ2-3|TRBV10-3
CAISELSGSPDTQYF
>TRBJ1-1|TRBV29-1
CSAVTQDTEAFF
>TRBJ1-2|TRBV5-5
CASSGDGRYGYTF
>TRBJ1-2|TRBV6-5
CASRVQSGYTF
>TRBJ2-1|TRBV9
CASSVLLREDNEQFF
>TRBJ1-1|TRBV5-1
CASSLKRPARGLDNTEAFF
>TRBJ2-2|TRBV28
CASSIGGIRTGELFF
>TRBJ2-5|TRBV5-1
CASTGTSGSGWETQYF
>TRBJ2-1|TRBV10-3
CAISVVGEHGEQFF
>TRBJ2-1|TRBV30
CAWRGRWGGSYNEQFF
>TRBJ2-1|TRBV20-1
CSATGSSGYNEQFF
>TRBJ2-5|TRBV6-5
CASSAGGAGETQYF
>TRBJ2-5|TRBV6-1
CASSPGTSGRAYETQYF
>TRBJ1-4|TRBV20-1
CSAGTSGEKLFF
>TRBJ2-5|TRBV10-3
CAISESESGTSVWETQYF
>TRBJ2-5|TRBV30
CAWGRNLKETQYF
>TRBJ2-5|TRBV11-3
CASSFSGREAQYF
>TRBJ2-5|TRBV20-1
CSAREPRGRYETQYF
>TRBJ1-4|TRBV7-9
CASSLVPANEKLFF
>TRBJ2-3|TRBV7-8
CASSLGSGGRQTDTQYF
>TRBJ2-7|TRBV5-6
CASSLAYGNEQYF
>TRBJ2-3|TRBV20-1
CSARGDRADTQYF
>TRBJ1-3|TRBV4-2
CASSQDPRSLVAGNTIYF
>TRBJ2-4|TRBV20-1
CSAPRGGSKNIQYF
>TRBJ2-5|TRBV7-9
CASDEVLETQYF
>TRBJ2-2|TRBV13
CASRTQGIGELFF
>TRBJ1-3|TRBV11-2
CASSLVSDNHSGNTIYF
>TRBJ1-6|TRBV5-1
CASSPQSSYNSPLHF
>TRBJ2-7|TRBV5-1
CASSYGVGYEQYF
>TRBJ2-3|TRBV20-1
CSARRLAGGLGTDTQYF
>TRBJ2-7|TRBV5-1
CASMGRGVYEQYF
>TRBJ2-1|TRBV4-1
CASSHLGERNEQFF
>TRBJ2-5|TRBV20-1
CSARPTSGGETQYF
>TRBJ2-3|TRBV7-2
CASSETSGRAGTDTQYF
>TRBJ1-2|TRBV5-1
CASSASQGNYGYTF
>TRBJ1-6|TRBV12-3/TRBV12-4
CASSLADRANSPLHF
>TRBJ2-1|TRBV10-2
CASSEVAAYNEQFF
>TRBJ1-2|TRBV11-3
CASSLASDGYTF
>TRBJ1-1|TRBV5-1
CASSLEAVGPTEAFF